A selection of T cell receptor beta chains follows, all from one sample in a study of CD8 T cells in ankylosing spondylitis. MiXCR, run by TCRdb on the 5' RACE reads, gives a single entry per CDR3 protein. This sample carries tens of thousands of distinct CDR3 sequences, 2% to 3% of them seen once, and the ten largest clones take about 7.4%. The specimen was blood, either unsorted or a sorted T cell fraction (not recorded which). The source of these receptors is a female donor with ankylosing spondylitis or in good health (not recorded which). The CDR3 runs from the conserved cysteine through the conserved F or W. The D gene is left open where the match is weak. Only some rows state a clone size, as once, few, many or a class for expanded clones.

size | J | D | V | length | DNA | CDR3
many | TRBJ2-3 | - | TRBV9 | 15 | TGTGCCAGCAGCGTATGGGGCGGGGAAACAGATACGCAGTATTTT | CASSVWGGETDTQYF
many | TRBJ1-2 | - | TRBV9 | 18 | TGTGCCAGCAGCCTATTGTCGGGGGGGGGACCCACGAGCTATGGCTACACCTTC | CASSLLSGGGPTSYGYTF
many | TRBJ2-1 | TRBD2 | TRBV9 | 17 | TGTGCCAGCAGCGTAGCTACTAGCGGGAGCTCCTACAATGAGCAGTTCTTC | CASSVATSGSSYNEQFF
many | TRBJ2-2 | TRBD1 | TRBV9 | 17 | TGTGCCAGCAGCGTATCCCGGGACAGGGGTGTCACCGGGGAGCTGTTTTTT | CASSVSRDRGVTGELFF
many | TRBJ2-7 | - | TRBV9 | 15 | TGTGCCAGCAGCCTAGAGGGGGCGGGAGACAACGAGCAGTACTTC | CASSLEGAGDNEQYF
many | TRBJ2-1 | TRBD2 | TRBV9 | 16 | TGTGCCAGCAGTCCTGGGGGGGGTTGGACCTACAATGAGCAGTTCTTC | CASSPGGGWTYNEQFF
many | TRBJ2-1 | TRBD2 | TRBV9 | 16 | TGTGCCAGCAGCGAAACCGGGACTAGGTGGAATAGGGAGCAGTTCTTC | CASSETGTRWNREQFF
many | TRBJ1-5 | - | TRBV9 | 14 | TGTGCCAGCAGCGCGCAGGGATACAATCAGCCCCAGCATTTT | CASSAQGYNQPQHF
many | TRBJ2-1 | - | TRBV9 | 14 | TGTGCCAGCAGCGAGCCCAATGGGCCCAATGAGCAGTTCTTC | CASSEPNGPNEQFF
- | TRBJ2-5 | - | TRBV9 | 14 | TGTGCCAGCAGCACACTTAGCGCCCAAGAGACCCAGTACTTC | CASSTLSAQETQYF
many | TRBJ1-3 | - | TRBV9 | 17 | TGTGCCAGCAGCGGCCGGGACATACTAAATACTGGAAACACCATATATTTT | CASSGRDILNTGNTIYF
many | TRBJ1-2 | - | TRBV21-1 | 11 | TGTGCCAGCAGCAGCTCCAGGGGACAACACTTC | CASSSSRGQHF
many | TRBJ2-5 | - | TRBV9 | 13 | TGTGCCAGCAGCGTAGGGGCGTGGGAGACCCAGTACTTC | CASSVGAWETQYF
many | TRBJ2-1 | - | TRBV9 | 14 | TGTGCCAGCAGCGTAGATCCTAGCTCATTTGAGCAGTTCTTC | CASSVDPSSFEQFF
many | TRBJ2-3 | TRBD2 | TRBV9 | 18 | TGTGCCAGCAGCGCATCACTAGCGCGATCGACTAGCACAGATACGCAGTATTTT | CASSASLARSTSTDTQYF
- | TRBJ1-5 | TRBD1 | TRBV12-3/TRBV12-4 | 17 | TGTGCCAGCAGTTTATTACAGGGGGGAGATAGCAATCAGCCCCAGCATTTT | CASSLLQGGDSNQPQHF
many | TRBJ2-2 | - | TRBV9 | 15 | TGTGCCAGCAGCGTAGGGCCCCCTGGGGCCGGGGAGCTGTTTTTT | CASSVGPPGAGELFF
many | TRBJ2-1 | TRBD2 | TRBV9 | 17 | TGTGCCAGCAGCTCCCGCCCCCAGCTAAGCGGGAGTGGTGAGCAGTTCTTC | CASSSRPQLSGSGEQFF
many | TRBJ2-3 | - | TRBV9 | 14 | TGTGCCAGCAGCCCCCGTCCCGGGGGAAATACGCAGTATTTT | CASSPRPGGNTQYF
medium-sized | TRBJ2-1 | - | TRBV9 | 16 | TGTGCCAGCAGCCCCCGAGCCGGGGTGGGTAACAATGAGCAGTTCTTC | CASSPRAGVGNNEQFF
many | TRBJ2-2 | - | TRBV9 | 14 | TGTGCCAGCAGCGTAGAGCAGGGCACCGGGGAGCTGTTTTTT | CASSVEQGTGELFF
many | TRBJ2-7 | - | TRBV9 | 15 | TGTGCCAGCAGCGTAGGAGGGGGGCCCACCTACGAGCAGTACTTC | CASSVGGGPTYEQYF
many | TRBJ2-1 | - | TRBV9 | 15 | TGTGCCAGCAGCGCTCAGGGTATCCAAGTCAATGAGCAGTTCTTC | CASSAQGIQVNEQFF
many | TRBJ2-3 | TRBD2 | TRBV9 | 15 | TGTGCCAGCACCCCGGGACTAGCGGGAGAAGATACGCAGTATTTT | CASTPGLAGEDTQYF
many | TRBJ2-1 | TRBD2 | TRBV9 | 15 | TGTGCCAGCAGCGTAGCGCGGTCGGGGGGGAATGAGCAGTTCTTC | CASSVARSGGNEQFF
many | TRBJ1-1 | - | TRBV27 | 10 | TGTGCCAGACAGAGACCTGAAGCTTTCTTT | CARQRPEAFF
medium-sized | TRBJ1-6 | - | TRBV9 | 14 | TGTGCCAGCAGCGTAGGGCTAGAGGATTCACCCCTCCACTTT | CASSVGLEDSPLHF
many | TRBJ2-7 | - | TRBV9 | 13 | TGTGCCAGCAGCGTAGGTGGGTTTAGCGAGCAGTACTTC | CASSVGGFSEQYF
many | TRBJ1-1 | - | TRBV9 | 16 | TGTGCCAGCAGCGTAGACTCGCACGGAATGAACACTGAAGCTTTCTTT | CASSVDSHGMNTEAFF
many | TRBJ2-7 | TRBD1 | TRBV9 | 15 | TGTGCCAGCAGCGAAGGAGGGACAGGGGGCCGCGAGCAGTACTTC | CASSEGGTGGREQYF
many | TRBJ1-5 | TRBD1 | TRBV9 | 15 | TGTGCCAGCAGCGTAGAGGGACAGTTCAATCAGCCCCAGCATTTT | CASSVEGQFNQPQHF
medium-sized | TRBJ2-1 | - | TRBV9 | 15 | TGTGCCAGCAGCATCCGGGACACCTCCTACAATGAGCAGTTCTTC | CASSIRDTSYNEQFF
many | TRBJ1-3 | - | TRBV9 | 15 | TGTGCCAGCACCATAGGGGGGTCCTCTGGAAACACCATATATTTT | CASTIGGSSGNTIYF
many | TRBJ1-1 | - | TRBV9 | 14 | TGTGCCAGCAGCGTAGGTGGGACTGTCCCTGAAGCTTTCTTT | CASSVGGTVPEAFF
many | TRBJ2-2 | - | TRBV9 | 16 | TGTGCCAGCAGCGTCGAGGGTAGCGTCAACACCGGGGAGCTGTTTTTT | CASSVEGSVNTGELFF
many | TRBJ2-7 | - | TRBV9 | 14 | TGTGCCAGCAGCGTAGTTCCAGGGTCTTACGAGCAGTACTTC | CASSVVPGSYEQYF
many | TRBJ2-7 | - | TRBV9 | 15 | TGTGCCAGCAGCGTAACGTATGGGGCCGACTACGAGCAGTACTTC | CASSVTYGADYEQYF
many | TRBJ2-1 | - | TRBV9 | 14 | TGTGCCAGCAGCCCCCGGACCAGAGACAATGAGCAGTTCTTC | CASSPRTRDNEQFF
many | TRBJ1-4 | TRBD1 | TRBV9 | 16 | TGTGCCAGCAGCCCAGGACAGGGGGAAACTAATGAAAAACTGTTTTTT | CASSPGQGETNEKLFF